These T cell receptor beta chains were read from a single sample in a study of tumor-infiltrating lymphocytes in primary liver carcinoma. TCRdb ran MiXCR on the multiplex PCR reads and lists one entry per CDR3 protein. Among 75,000 to 90,000 distinct CDR3 sequences, 72% were seen once, and the ten largest hold approximately 19%. The specimen was liver tumor tissue from sampling region 1. All receptors derive from a man aged 35-49 years with primary liver carcinoma and hepatitis B virus infection. The CDR3 runs from the conserved cysteine through the conserved F or W.

v_call cdr3_aa
TRBV12-3/TRBV12-4 CASSSGQAGEQYF
TRBV6-1 CASSRNGQFF
TRBV4-1 CATSLAGDVTGELFF
TRBV10-3 CAFSERSEQYF
TRBV30 CAWSATGAGNTIYF
TRBV5-5 CASSLILACYTGELFF
TRBV28 CPTWSRANTGKLFF
TRBV12-3/TRBV12-4 CASSLIPGAQTYGYTF
TRBV6-5 CASSYKRHRGPDTQYF
TRBV11-2 CASSLRAGENPQEQYF
TRBV20-1 CSARPGLVYSGELFF
TRBV12-3/TRBV12-4 CASISLGGVLTQYF
TRBV7-8 CASSLSRSYEQYF
TRBV5-1 CASSLASGSTDIQYF
TRBV28 CASSLLGGSGGSYEQYF
TRBV10-3 CAISESSSRRELETQYF
TRBV7-3 CASSLMEGQGCEQYF
TRBV4-1 CASSQVPGTSAAKNIQYF
TRBV12-3/TRBV12-4 CASSLGLAGGQGAKNIQYF
TRBV11-1 CANSLGTNTQTDTQYF
TRBV29-1 CSVSPRGARETQYF
TRBV2 CASDRFQETQYF
TRBV4-1 CASNQVGNTIYF
TRBV4-2 CASSAEGPHSGANVLTF
TRBV29-1 CSVDTGDGEVQYF
TRBV12-3/TRBV12-4 CVSSMTEASYEQYF
TRBV2 CASSVRDSQETQYF
TRBV11-2 CTSSPRLTSGELLF
TRBV6-5 CANSYSPGNTEPFF
TRBV28 CASSLGQQIYGYTF
TRBV12-3/TRBV12-4 CASTIGNEQFF
TRBV29-1 CSVDHGTQYF
TRBV2 CASRRDFTDTQYF
TRBV20-1 CSARASGITDTQYF
TRBV11-2 CASSLDIGLVMVEQFF
TRBV7-9 CASSLGGATTGELFF
TRBV29-1 CSVRVTERYLGNIQYF
TRBV5-5 CASSPAGTWTYEQYF
TRBV29-1 CSVGKDTSSEQYF
TRBV6-1 CASRETLHEQYF
TRBV11-1 CANSLTQGTLDTQYF
TRBV28 CASNALTGTYEQYF
TRBV7-9 CASSPGQELQYF
TRBV28 CASSFLQQAYNEQFF
TRBV2 CASSGRQHSGNTIYF
TRBV30 CAWSVWTSGNYEQFF
TRBV6-5 CARNQTTNYGYTF
TRBV29-1 CSVEERAQYF
TRBV6-1 CASTRGGIHYCYTF
TRBV29-1 CSPRGGRTLCEQYF
TRBV5-4 CASMWAGGEETQYF
TRBV5-1 CASSLLPTGIDEQFF
TRBV4-1 CVRSQDITGSGYEQYF
TRBV2 CASSDLATGEQFF
TRBV4-2 CASSFQKGEEQLF